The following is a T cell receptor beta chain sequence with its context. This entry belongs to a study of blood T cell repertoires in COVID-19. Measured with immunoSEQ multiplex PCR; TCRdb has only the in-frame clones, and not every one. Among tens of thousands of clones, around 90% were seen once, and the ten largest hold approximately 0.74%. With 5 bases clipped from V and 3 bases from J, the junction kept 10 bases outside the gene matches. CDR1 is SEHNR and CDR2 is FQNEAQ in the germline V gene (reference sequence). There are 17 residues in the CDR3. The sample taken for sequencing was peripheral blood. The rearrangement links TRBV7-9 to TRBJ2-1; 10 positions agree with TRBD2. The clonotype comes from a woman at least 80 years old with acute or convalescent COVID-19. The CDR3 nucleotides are TGTGCCAGCAGCCGGCCGGTAGCGGGAGGCCTCTACAATGAGCAGTTCTTC. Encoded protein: CASSRPVAGGLYNEQFF.